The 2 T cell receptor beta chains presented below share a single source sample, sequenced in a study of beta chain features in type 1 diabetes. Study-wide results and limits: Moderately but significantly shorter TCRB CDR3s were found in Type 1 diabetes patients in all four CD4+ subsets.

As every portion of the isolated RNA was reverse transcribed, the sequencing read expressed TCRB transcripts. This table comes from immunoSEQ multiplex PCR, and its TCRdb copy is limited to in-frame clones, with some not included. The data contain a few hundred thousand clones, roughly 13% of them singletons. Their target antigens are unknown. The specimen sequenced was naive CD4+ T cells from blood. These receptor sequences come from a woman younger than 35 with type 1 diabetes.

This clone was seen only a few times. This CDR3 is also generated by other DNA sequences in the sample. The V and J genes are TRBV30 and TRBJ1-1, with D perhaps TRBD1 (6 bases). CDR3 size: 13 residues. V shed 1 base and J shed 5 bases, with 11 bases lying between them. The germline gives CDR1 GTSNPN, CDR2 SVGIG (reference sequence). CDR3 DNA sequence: TGTGCCTGGAGTGATAGGGGGGGGACTGAAGCTTTCTTT. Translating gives CAWSDRGGTEAFF. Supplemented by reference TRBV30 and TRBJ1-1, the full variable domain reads SQTIHQWPATLVQPVGSPLSLECTVEGTSNPNLYWYRQAAGRGLQLLFYSVGIGQISSEVPQNLSASRPQDRQFILSSKKLLLSDSGFYLCAWSDRGGTEAFFGQGTRLTVV.

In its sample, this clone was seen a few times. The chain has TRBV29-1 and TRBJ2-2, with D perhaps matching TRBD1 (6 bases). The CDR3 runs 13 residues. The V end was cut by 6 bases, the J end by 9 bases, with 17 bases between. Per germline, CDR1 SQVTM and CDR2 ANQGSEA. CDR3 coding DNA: TGCAGCGTGATGGGGCAGGGGACCCGGGAGCTGTTTTTT. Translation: CSVMGQGTRELFF.